These 6 T cell receptor beta chains were sequenced from one sample in a study of cytotoxic CD8 clonotypes in ibrutinib-treated CLL. Assay: immunoSEQ multiplex PCR; the TCRdb copy retains only in-frame clones and omits some. This sample has 250,000 to 350,000 clones, with approximately 76% found just once. The specimen comprised PBMCs, sampled at disease progression, from a patient treated with ibrutinib. The receptors were gathered from a human donor with chronic lymphocytic leukemia.

This chain joins TRBV19 and TRBJ1-2; the match to TRBD1 covers 9 bases. The J segment lost 8 bases and the V segment lost 3 bases, leaving 4 bases of the junction unmatched. The length of the CDR3 is 13 residues. In germline, CDR1 is LNHDA, CDR2 SQIVND (reference sequence). The CDR3 is CASSIRTGDGYTF. CDR3 DNA: TGTGCCAGTAGTATTCGGACAGGGGACGGCTACACCTTC.

Details on this clone: The same CDR3 arises from other DNA sequences in this sample as well. This rearrangement joins TRBV5-1 to TRBJ1-2; D call uncertain. This CDR3 comprises 13 residues. V dropped 2 bases and J dropped 2 bases, with 7 bases sitting between them. The V gene's germline CDR1 is SGHRS and CDR2 YFSETQ. CDR3: CASSFSANYGYTF. The CDR3 nucleotides read TGCGCCAGCAGCTTCTCAGCGAACTATGGCTACACCTTC. Variable domain in full (rest from reference TRBV5-1 and TRBJ1-2): KAGVTQTPRYLIKTRGQQVTLSCSPISGHRSVSWYQQTPGQGLQFLFEYFSETQRNKGNFPGRFSGRQFSNSRSEMNVSTLELGDSALYLCASSFSANYGYTFGSGTRLTVV.

A few counts support this clone. The chain links TRBV6-4 to TRBJ2-7, with 14 bases matching TRBD2. CDR1 MRHNA and CDR2 SNTAGT come from the germline V gene. This CDR3 region has 13 residues. As DNA, the CDR3 is TGTGCCAGCACCACTCGGACTAGCGGGAGGTGCGAGGTC. This encodes CASTTRTSGRCEV.

This clone came up once. The gene calls are TRBV4-1 and TRBJ2-3, with D unclear. This CDR3 has 13 residues. Looked up from germline, CDR1 is MGHRA and CDR2 is YSYEKL. Trimming pared 7 bases from V and 2 bases from J, leaving 10 bases between. In nucleotides, the CDR3 is TGCGCCAGCACCCAGGTGATCACAGATACGCAGTATTTT. Residues: CASTQVITDTQYF.

CDR3 residues: CATRDRDGTEAFF. DNA for the CDR3: TGCGCCACTAGAGACAGGGATGGGACTGAAGCTTTCTTT. The chain uses TRBV5-1 and TRBJ1-1; 7 nucleotides line up with TRBD1. The germline V gene encodes CDR1 SGHRS and CDR2 YFSETQ. V shed 9 bases and J 5 bases; nucleotides not matched to a gene: 10. This CDR3 is built from 13 residues.

This clone has a handful of counts. DNA of the CDR3: TGCGCCAGCAGCAAAAGGCTCTATGGCTACACCTTC. Residues: CASSKRLYGYTF. The V and J genes are TRBV5-1 and TRBJ1-2; D remains ambiguous. Germline V CDR1 and CDR2: SGHRS, YFSETQ. The CDR3 runs to 12 residues. The V end was cut by 4 bases, the J end by 4 bases, with 8 bases between.